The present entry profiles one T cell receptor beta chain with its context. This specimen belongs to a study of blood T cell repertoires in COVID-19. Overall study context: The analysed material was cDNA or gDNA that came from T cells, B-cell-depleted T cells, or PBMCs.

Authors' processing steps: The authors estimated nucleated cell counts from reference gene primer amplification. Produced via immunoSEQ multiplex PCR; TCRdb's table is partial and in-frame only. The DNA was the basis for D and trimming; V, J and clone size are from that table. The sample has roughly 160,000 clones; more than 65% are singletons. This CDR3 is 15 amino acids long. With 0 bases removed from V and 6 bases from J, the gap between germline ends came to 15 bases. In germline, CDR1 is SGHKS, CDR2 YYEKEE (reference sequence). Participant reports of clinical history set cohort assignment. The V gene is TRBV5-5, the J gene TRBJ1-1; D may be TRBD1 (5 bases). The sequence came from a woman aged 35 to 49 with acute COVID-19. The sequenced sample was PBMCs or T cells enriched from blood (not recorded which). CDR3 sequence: CASSLAAVGEAEAFF. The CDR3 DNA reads TGTGCCAGCAGCTTGGCCGCGGTAGGGGAGGCTGAAGCTTTCTTT.